The 21 T cell receptor beta chains below come from one sample, sequenced in a study of vaccination and CD4 T cells after COVID-19 (dated by TCRdb to the early 2020s). These receptors lack a known antigen. Libraries were made using PCR. The sequencer was an Illumina iSeq 100. At the Johns Hopkins FTIC core, DNA from the cultured CD4+ T cells underwent TCR sequencing with the Oncomine TCR Beta short-read assay. TCRdb itself trimmed the public reads at Q25 with fastp, ran MiXCR and retained productive beta chains. Records with the same CDR3 protein are collapsed into one entry carrying the most frequent genes and DNA. This sample is represented by roughly 11,000 distinct CDR3 sequences; about 50% of them were singletons. The top ten hold roughly 29% of the sample. This specimen's treatment or condition label, per the study, means: approximately 10-day PBMC culture with coronavirus spike peptide pools or control peptides (ViraFEST assay).

The sequencing sample was made of CD4+ T cells from blood, cultured in vitro. The source is a human donor who had recovered from COVID-19.

This clonotype turned up a few times. This chain uses TRBV6-1 with TRBJ2-5; the match to TRBD1 covers 9 bases. The CDR3 sequence is 14 residues long. Germline CDR1 is MNHNS and CDR2 is SASEGT. The V gene end was trimmed by 3 bases and the J gene end by 3 bases; junction bases not matched to a gene: 2. CDR3 nucleotides: TGTGCCAGCAGTGAGGACAGGGGCAAAGAGACCCAGTACTTC. Protein: CASSEDRGKETQYF.

The V and J genes are TRBV11-3 and TRBJ2-3, with 8 bases fitting TRBD2. This CDR3 comprises 15 residues. Germline lookup yields CDR1 SGHNT and CDR2 YENEEA. J gave up 0 bases and V 5 bases, and 4 bases lay outside the gene matches. The CDR3 reads CASSQTSVSTDTQYF. In DNA form, the CDR3 reads TGTGCCAGCAGCCAGACTAGCGTCAGCACAGATACGCAGTATTTT.

CDR3 DNA: TGTGCCAGCAGTTCCAGGACAGGGGTCCCTATGAGGAATTCACCCCTCCACTTT. Translation: CASSSRTGVPMRNSPLHF. The chain joins TRBV6-5 to TRBJ1-6, with 9 nucleotides matching TRBD1. This CDR3 is 18 amino acids long. Losses at the gene ends were 4 bases for V and 7 bases for J; bases not matched to a gene: 14. Germline V lookup: CDR1 MNHEY, CDR2 SVGAGI.

This clonotype was seen a few times. J is TRBJ1-5 and V is TRBV6-1; D is undetermined. Germline V gene lookup returns CDR1 MNHNS and CDR2 SASEGT. This CDR3 spans 15 amino acids. Between the trimmed V and J ends, which lost 3 bases and 1 base, there was a span of 10 bases. The CDR3 loop is CASSDLAASNQPQHF. The CDR3 DNA sequence: TGTGCCAGCAGTGACCTAGCGGCGAGCAATCAGCCCCAGCATTTT.

The chain carries TRBV28 and TRBJ1-5, with D maybe TRBD1 (5 bases). V was pared by 1 base and J by 4 bases, with 8 bases between. Germline loops: CDR1 MDHEN, CDR2 SYDVKM. The CDR3 has 14 amino acids. CDR3: CASSLYGGNQPQHF. Here the CDR3 DNA reads TGTGCCAGCAGTTTATACGGGGGAAATCAGCCCCAGCATTTT. The complete variable domain, with remaining parts taken from reference TRBV28 and TRBJ1-5, reads DVKVTQSSRYLVKRTGEKVFLECVQDMDHENMFWYRQDPGLGLRLIYFSYDVKMKEKGDIPEGYSVSREKKERFSLILESASTNQTSMYLCASSLYGGNQPQHFGDGTRLSIL.

The chain couples TRBV24-1 to TRBJ2-5; no reliable D call. Germline V gene lookup returns CDR1 KGHDR and CDR2 SFDVKD. This CDR3 is built from 12 residues. V lost 1 base to trimming and J lost 5 bases, with 4 bases between them. This chain's CDR3 is CATSDLGETQYF. DNA for the CDR3: TGTGCCACCAGTGATTTAGGGGAGACCCAGTACTTC.

The chain couples TRBV30 to TRBJ1-2; D remains ambiguous. CDR1 and CDR2 (germline): GTSNPN, SVGIG (reference sequence). The germline V and J ends were trimmed by 8 bases and 1 base, with 11 bases remaining between them. The CDR3 covers 12 residues. The CDR3 reads CAGYQVNYGYTF. The CDR3 DNA is TGTGCCGGGTATCAAGTTAACTATGGCTACACCTTC.

V usage is TRBV7-2 and J usage is TRBJ2-5; no definite D call. CDR1 and CDR2 (germline): SGHTA, FQGNSA. V lost 4 bases to trimming and J lost 5 bases, with 8 bases between them. CDR3 length equals 12 residues. The CDR3: CASSSPWETQYF. CDR3 sequence (DNA): TGTGCCAGCAGCTCACCTTGGGAGACCCAGTACTTC.

V gene TRBV10-3 combines with J gene TRBJ1-2; the D gene is possibly TRBD1 (6 bases). The V gene lost 6 bases and the J gene lost 4 bases, with 21 bases spanning the gap. This CDR3 has 16 residues. CDR1 is ENHRY, CDR2 SYGVKD, per germline. CDR3 region: CAISTQGTDAPYGYTF. In DNA form, the CDR3 reads TGTGCCATCAGCACTCAGGGGACCGATGCCCCCTATGGCTACACCTTC.

This clonotype was detected only once. This chain uses TRBV27 with TRBJ2-7; 13 nucleotides line up with TRBD2. The ends lost 6 bases at V and 4 bases at J; junction bases unmatched: 9. CDR1 MNHEY and CDR2 SMNVEV come from the germline V gene (reference sequence). CDR3 length equals 16 residues. The CDR3 sequence: CASSRDGLAGVYEQYF. CDR3 bases: TGTGCCAGCAGCCGAGATGGACTAGCGGGGGTTTACGAGCAGTACTTC.

This clonotype showed up just a few times. A read error may produce the germline difference seen at one junction end. V usage is TRBV10-3 and J usage is TRBJ2-2, with no clear D. The CDR3 totals 12 residues. Germline CDR1 ENHRY, CDR2 SYGVKD. The CDR3 DNA reads as TGTGCCATCCGTGACGGATCCGGGGAGCTGTTTTTT. It encodes CAIRDGSGELFF.

The chain links TRBV2 to TRBJ1-5; D is possibly TRBD1 (5 bases). CDR1 SNHLY and CDR2 FYNNEI come from the germline V gene. Trimming took off 11 bases at V and 3 bases at J, with 14 bases between the two ends. The CDR3 consists of 13 residues. In nucleotides, the CDR3 is TGTGCCGGCCGCGGGGGTCACAATCAGCCCCAGCATTTT. Translating gives CAGRGGHNQPQHF.

The CDR3 DNA sequence: TGTGCCAGCAGCAAAGGACTAGCGGGGGTTTCTTACGAGCAGTACTTC. Protein sequence: CASSKGLAGVSYEQYF. The rearrangement links TRBV7-9 to TRBJ2-7, with TRBD2 identical over 13 bases. The length of the CDR3 is 16 residues. V shed 5 bases and J 4 bases; nucleotides not matched to a gene: 8. CDR1 is SEHNR and CDR2 is FQNEAQ in the germline V gene (reference sequence).

The V gene is TRBV2, the J gene TRBJ1-6; possible D gene TRBD1, 6 bases. The CDR3 is 16 residues long. The V gene lost 3 bases and the J gene lost 7 bases, with 16 bases spanning the gap. Germline CDR1 reads SNHLY; CDR2 reads FYNNEI. The CDR3 coding sequence is TGTGCCAGCAGTGAGAGGGGACAAAGGGACAATTCACCCCTCCACTTT. Protein sequence: CASSERGQRDNSPLHF.

J is TRBJ2-7 and V is TRBV20-1, with 10 bases identical to TRBD2. Losses at the gene ends were 2 bases for V and 0 bases for J; bases not matched to a gene: 10. Germline lookup yields CDR1 DFQATT and CDR2 SNEGSKA (reference sequence). The CDR3 covers 17 residues. The CDR3 loop reads CSARPPAGGPPSYEQYF. The CDR3 DNA reads TGCAGTGCTAGACCCCCAGCGGGAGGGCCTCCCTCCTACGAGCAGTACTTC.

This clonotype came up once. The chain combines TRBV5-3 with TRBJ2-7; unclear D gene. TRBV5-3 is recorded as an ORF, its role being uncertain. CDR3 length: 11 amino acids. Trimming took 3 bases from V and 2 from J, leaving 3 bases between them. The DNA of the CDR3 is TGTGCCAGAAGCTCGCCCTACGAGCAGTACTTC. It codes for CARSSPYEQYF.

The gene calls are TRBV6-5 and TRBJ2-5; D call uncertain. The CDR3 is made up of 14 amino acids. The ends were cut back, 2 bases at V and 4 bases at J, with 11 bases in the middle. Germline CDR1 reads MNHEY; CDR2 reads SVGAGI. The CDR3 coding sequence is TGTGCCAGCAGTTACGGGGTCTCAGGAGAGACCCAGTACTTC. It encodes CASSYGVSGETQYF.

The chain has TRBV5-1 and TRBJ2-5, with 8 bases matching TRBD1. CDR1 and CDR2 (germline): SGHRS, YFSETQ. CDR3 length equals 14 residues. V shed 1 base, J shed 5 bases, and the junction held 4 bases outside the gene matches. The CDR3 reads CASSLQGAGETQYF. The CDR3 nucleotides are TGCGCCAGCAGCTTGCAGGGGGCGGGTGAGACCCAGTACTTC.

This clonotype appeared a few times. The DNA for the CDR3 is TGTGCCACCAGTGACCGGACCGCGTCACATGGCTACACCTTC. Translation: CATSDRTASHGYTF. The chain has TRBV24-1 and TRBJ1-2; D is unclear. Germline V CDR1 and CDR2: KGHDR, SFDVKD. The CDR3 totals 14 residues. Trimming removed 4 bases at V and 6 bases at J, with 14 bases between.

The DNA for the CDR3 is TGTGCCAGCAGTTCCTCAGACAGGTTTTCTGGCTACACCTTC. This gives the protein CASSSSDRFSGYTF. The rearrangement links TRBV6-2 or TRBV6-3 to TRBJ1-2, with a weak D call TRBD1 (6 bases). Germline V gene data show CDR1 as MNHEY and CDR2 as SVGEGT. The CDR3 has 14 amino acids. The V and J ends lost 4 bases and 7 bases respectively, with 16 bases between them.

This chain joins TRBV7-9 and TRBJ1-4; 7 nucleotides agree with TRBD1. V dropped 4 bases and J dropped 10; count of bases not matched to a gene: 9. CDR3 size: 14 residues. The germline V gene encodes CDR1 SEHNR and CDR2 FQNEAQ (reference sequence). The CDR3 reads CASSSRQGGGKLFF. The DNA for the CDR3 is TGTGCCAGCAGCTCAAGACAGGGAGGAGGAAAACTGTTTTTT.